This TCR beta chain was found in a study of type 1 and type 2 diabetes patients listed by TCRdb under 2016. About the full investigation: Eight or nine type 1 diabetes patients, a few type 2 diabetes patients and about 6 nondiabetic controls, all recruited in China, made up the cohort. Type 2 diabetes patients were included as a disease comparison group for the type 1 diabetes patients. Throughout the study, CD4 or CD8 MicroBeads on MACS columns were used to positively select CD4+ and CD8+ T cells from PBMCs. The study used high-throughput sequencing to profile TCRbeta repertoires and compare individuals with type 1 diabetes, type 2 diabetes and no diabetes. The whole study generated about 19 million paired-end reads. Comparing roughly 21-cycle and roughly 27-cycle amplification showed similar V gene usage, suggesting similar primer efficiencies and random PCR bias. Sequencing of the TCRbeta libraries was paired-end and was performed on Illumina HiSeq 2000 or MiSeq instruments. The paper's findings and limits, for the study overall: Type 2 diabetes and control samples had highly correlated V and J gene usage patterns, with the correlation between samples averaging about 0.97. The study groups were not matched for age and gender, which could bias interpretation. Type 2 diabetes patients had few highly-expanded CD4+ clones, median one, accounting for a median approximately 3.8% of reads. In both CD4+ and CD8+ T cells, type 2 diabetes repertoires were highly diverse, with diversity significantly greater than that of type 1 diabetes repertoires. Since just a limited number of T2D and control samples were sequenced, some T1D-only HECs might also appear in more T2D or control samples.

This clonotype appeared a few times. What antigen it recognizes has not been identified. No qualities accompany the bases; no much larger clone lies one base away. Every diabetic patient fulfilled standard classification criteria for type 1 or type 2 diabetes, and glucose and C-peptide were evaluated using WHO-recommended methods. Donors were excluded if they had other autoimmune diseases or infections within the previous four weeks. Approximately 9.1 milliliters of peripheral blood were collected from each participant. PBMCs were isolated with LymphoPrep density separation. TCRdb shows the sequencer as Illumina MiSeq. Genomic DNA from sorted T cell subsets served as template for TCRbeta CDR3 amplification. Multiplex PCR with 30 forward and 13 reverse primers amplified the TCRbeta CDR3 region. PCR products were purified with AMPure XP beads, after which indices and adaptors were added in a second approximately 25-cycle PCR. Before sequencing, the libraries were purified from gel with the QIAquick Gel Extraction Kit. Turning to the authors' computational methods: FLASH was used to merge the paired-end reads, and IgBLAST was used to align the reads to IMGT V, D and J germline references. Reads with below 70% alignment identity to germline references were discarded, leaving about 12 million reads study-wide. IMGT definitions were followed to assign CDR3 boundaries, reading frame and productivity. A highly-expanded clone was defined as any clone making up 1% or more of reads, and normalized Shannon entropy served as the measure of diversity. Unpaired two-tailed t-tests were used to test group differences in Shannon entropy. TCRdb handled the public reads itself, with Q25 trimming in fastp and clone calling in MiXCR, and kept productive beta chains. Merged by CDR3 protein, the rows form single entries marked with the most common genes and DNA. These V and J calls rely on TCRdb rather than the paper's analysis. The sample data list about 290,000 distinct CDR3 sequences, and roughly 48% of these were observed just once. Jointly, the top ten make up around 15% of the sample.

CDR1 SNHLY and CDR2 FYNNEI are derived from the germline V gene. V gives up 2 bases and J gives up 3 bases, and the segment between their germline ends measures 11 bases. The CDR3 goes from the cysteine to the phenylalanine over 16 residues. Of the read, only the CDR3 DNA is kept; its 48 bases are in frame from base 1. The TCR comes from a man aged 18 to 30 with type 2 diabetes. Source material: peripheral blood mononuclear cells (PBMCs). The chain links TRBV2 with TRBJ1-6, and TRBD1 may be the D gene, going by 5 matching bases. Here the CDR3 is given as CASSELGTLYNSPLHF. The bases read TGTGCCAGCAGTGAATTAGGGACCCTCTATAATTCACCCCTCCACTTT.